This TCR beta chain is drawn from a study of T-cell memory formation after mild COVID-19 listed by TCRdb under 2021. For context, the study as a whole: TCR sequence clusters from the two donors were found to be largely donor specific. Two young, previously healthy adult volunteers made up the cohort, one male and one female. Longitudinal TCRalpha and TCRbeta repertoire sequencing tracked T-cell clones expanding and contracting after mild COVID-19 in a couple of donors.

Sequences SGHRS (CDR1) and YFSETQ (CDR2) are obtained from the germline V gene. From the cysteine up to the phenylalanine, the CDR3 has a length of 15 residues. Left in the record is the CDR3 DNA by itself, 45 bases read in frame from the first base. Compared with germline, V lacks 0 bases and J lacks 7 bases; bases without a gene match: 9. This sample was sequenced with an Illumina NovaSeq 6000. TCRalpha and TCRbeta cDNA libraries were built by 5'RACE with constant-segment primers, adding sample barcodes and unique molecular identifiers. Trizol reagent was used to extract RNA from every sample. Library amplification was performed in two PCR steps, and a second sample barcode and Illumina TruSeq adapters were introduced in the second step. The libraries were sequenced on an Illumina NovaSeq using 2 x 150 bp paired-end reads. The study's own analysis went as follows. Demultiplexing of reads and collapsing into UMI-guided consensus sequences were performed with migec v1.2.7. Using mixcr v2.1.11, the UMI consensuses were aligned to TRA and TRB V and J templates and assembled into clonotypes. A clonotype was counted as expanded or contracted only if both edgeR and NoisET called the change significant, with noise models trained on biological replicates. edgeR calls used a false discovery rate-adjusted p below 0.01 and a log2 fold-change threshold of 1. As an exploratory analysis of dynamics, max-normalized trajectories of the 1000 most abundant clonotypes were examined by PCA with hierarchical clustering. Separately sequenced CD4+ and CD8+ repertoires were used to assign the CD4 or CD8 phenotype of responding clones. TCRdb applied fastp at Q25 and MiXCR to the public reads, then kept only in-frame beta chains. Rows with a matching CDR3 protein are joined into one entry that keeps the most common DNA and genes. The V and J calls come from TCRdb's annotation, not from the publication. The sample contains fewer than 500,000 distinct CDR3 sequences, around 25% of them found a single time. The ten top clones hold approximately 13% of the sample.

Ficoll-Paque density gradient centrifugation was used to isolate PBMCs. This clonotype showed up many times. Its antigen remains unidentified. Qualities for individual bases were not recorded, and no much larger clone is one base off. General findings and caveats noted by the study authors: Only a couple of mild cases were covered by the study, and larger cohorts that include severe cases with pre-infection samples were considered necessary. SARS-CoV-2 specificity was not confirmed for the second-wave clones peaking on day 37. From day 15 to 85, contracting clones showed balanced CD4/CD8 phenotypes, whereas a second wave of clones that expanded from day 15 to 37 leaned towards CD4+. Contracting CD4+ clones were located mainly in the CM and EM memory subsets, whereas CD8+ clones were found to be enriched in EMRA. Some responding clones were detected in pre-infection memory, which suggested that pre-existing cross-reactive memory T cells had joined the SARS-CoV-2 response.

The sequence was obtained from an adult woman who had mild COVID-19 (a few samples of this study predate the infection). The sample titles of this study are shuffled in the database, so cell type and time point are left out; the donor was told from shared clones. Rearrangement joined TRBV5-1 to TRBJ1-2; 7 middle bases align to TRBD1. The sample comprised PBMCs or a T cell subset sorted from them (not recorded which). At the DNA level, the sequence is TGCGCCAGCAGCTTGGCGGAGGGGGCTAATCTTGGCTACACCTTC. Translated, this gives CASSLAEGANLGYTF.